These T cell receptor beta chains were read from a single sample in a study of preoperative IRX-2 immunotherapy in early breast cancer. Assay: immunoSEQ multiplex PCR; the TCRdb copy retains only in-frame clones and omits some. The sample lists 1,400 to 1,500 clones, around 60% occurring once. The sequencing used tumor tissue, collected before IRX-2 immunotherapy. Receptors were obtained from a human donor with breast cancer. The CDR3 runs from the conserved cysteine through the conserved F or W. Each record gives: D gene, V gene, clone size, J gene, CDR3 protein, CDR3 DNA. The D gene is left open where the match is weak. Size tells how often a clone was seen (once, few, many) or the class of an expanded clone, and some rows leave it out.

d_gene: TRBD1; v_gene: TRBV6-8; abundance: NA; j_gene: TRBJ1-1; CDR3aa: CASRVQGSGTEAFF; CDR3nt: TGTGCCAGCAGGGTACAGGGGTCGGGAACTGAAGCTTTCTTT
d_gene: TRBD2; v_gene: TRBV6-8; abundance: NA; j_gene: TRBJ2-5; CDR3aa: CASFGGALSETQYF; CDR3nt: TGTGCCAGCTTCGGGGGGGCATTATCAGAGACCCAGTACTTC
d_gene: TRBD1; v_gene: TRBV10-2; abundance: few; j_gene: TRBJ1-1; CDR3aa: CASGQLNTEAFF; CDR3nt: TGCGCCTCGGGACAGTTGAACACTGAAGCTTTCTTT
d_gene: TRBD1; v_gene: TRBV12-5; abundance: few; j_gene: TRBJ1-5; CDR3aa: CASTITRDRGLQPQHF; CDR3nt: TGTGCCAGCACCATTACCCGGGACAGGGGTCTTCAGCCCCAGCATTTT
d_gene: NA; v_gene: TRBV6-8; abundance: NA; j_gene: TRBJ1-3; CDR3aa: CASSRTDYSGNTIYF; CDR3nt: TGTGCCAGCAGCCGGACGGACTACTCTGGAAACACCATATATTTT
d_gene: NA; v_gene: TRBV6-8; abundance: few; j_gene: TRBJ1-4; CDR3aa: CASKQGFGNEKLFF; CDR3nt: TGTGCCAGCAAACAGGGTTTCGGAAATGAAAAACTGTTTTTT
d_gene: TRBD1; v_gene: TRBV11-3; abundance: NA; j_gene: TRBJ1-2; CDR3aa: CASSLGTGPGYGYTF; CDR3nt: TGTGCCAGCAGCCTGGGGACAGGGCCAGGCTATGGCTACACCTTC
d_gene: NA; v_gene: TRBV29-1; abundance: NA; j_gene: TRBJ1-2; CDR3aa: CSVEYSRNPNYGYTF; CDR3nt: TGCAGCGTTGAATACTCCAGAAATCCTAACTATGGCTACACCTTC
d_gene: NA; v_gene: TRBV11-3; abundance: few; j_gene: TRBJ1-4; CDR3aa: CASSPDFQGGKKLFF; CDR3nt: TGTGCCAGCAGCCCCGACTTCCAGGGTGGCAAAAAACTGTTTTTT
d_gene: NA; v_gene: TRBV6-8; abundance: NA; j_gene: TRBJ1-4; CDR3aa: CASRPPQGKKLFF; CDR3nt: TGTGCCAGCCGACCCCCACAGGGTAAAAAACTGTTTTTT
d_gene: TRBD1; v_gene: TRBV28; abundance: NA; j_gene: TRBJ2-5; CDR3aa: CASSPPLGTGQEGTQYF; CDR3nt: TGTGCCAGCAGTCCACCCCTAGGGACAGGGCAAGAGGGGACCCAGTACTTC
d_gene: TRBD1; v_gene: TRBV6-8; abundance: NA; j_gene: TRBJ1-6; CDR3aa: CAGRQGWTQSPLHF; CDR3nt: TGTGCCGGCCGACAGGGATGGACTCAATCACCCCTCCACTTT
d_gene: NA; v_gene: TRBV19; abundance: few; j_gene: TRBJ2-5; CDR3aa: CASSTPREQETQYF; CDR3nt: TGTGCCAGTAGTACCCCTAGGGAACAGGAGACCCAGTACTTC
d_gene: TRBD1; v_gene: TRBV6-8; abundance: NA; j_gene: TRBJ1-4; CDR3aa: CASSDSGTGFRNEKLFF; CDR3nt: TGTGCCAGCAGCGACTCCGGGACAGGGTTTAGGAATGAAAAACTGTTTTTT